This TCR beta chain was captured in a study of early T cells in non-severe SARS-CoV-2 infection. Overall study: Unpaired chains resulted from sequencing bulk RNA of unsorted whole blood.

This CDR3 spans 16 amino acids. The germline CDR1 and CDR2 sequences are LNHDA and SQIVND (reference sequence). V lost 3 bases to trimming and J lost 6 bases, with 18 bases between them. The protocol attached unique molecular identifiers to individual cDNA molecules. MiXCR was run by TCRdb on the 5' RACE reads, yielding one entry per CDR3 protein. The sample consists of 65,000 to 75,000 distinct CDR3 sequences, 3.5% to 6% of them appearing once. Study conclusions and caveats: Private and CD4 specificities were missed by VDJdb matching, which favored anti-spike CD8 responses.

This clonotype turned up a few times. Its antigen is as yet unknown. The source of this sequence is an adult who was a healthcare worker with PCR-confirmed SARS-CoV-2 infection or an uninfected control (not recorded which). The donor label of this sample is uncertain. The chain is built from TRBV19 and TRBJ2-4, with D perhaps assigned TRBD1 or TRBD2 (5 bases each). The material sequenced was whole blood, taken at baseline. The CDR3 nucleotides are TGTGCCAGTAGTATGAGGGGTACCCCAAAGAGAAACATTCAGTACTTC. It encodes CASSMRGTPKRNIQYF.